What follows are 13 T cell receptor beta chains derived from one specimen sequenced in a study of cytomegalovirus exposure and HLA in healthy donors. Primers: 60 Vbeta forward and 13 Jbeta reverse. Measured with immunoSEQ multiplex PCR; TCRdb has only the in-frame clones, and not every one. The data hold more than 65,000 clones, with roughly 86% observed a single time. What was sequenced was PBMCs. The origin of the receptors is a man aged 18-30 years in good health and CMV-seronegative.

J is TRBJ2-6 and V is TRBV7-6; the D gene is possibly TRBD2 (5 bases). This CDR3 has 16 amino acids. Germline loops: CDR1 SGHVS, CDR2 FNYEAQ. Trimming took 2 bases from V and 0 from J, leaving 8 bases between them. The CDR3, as DNA: TGTGCCAGCAGCTTAAATCGGGACTCTGGGGCCAACGTCCTGACTTTC. Amino acids: CASSLNRDSGANVLTF.

This sequence joins TRBV19 and TRBJ2-7; 8 bases are a match to TRBD1. The CDR3 has 16 amino acids. In germline, CDR1 is LNHDA, CDR2 SQIVND (reference sequence). The junction had 13 bases not matched to a gene; V was cut back by 3 bases and J by 6 bases. CDR3: CASSIRTGMTVGEQYF. The CDR3 DNA reads as TGTGCCAGTAGTATTAGGACAGGGATGACAGTGGGCGAGCAGTACTTC.

V is TRBV2 and J is TRBJ2-6, with D unclear. V was cut by 3 bases and J by 12 bases, with 6 bases left in between. This CDR3 spans 11 amino acids. Germline values: CDR1 SNHLY, CDR2 FYNNEI. Here the CDR3 reads CASSEVSVLTF. CDR3 DNA: TGTGCCAGCAGTGAGGTGAGCGTCCTGACTTTC.

The J gene is TRBJ2-7, the V gene TRBV7-2, with 7 nucleotides matching TRBD1. This CDR3 has 12 residues. Germline CDR1 SGHTA, CDR2 FQGNSA. Trimming at V came to 7 bases and at J to 2 bases, leaving 2 bases not matched to a gene. This CDR3 is CASTQGAYEQYF. CDR3 nucleotides: TGTGCCAGCACCCAGGGGGCCTACGAGCAGTACTTC.

This clone is a singleton in its sample. This chain links TRBV18 with TRBJ1-1; no firm D call. Germline CDR1 reads KGHSH; CDR2 reads LQKENI. The CDR3 is 13 residues long. V gave up 6 bases and J gave up 3 bases, with 11 bases separating them. The chain's CDR3 is CASSRGRDTEAFF. Written as DNA, the CDR3 is TGTGCCAGCTCTCGCGGGCGCGACACTGAAGCTTTCTTT.

The CDR3 nucleotides read TGTGCCTGCACCGTAGGACTAGGGGGATTTGAGCAGTTCTTC. Its translation is CACTVGLGGFEQFF. The chain is built from TRBV30 and TRBJ2-1, with D tentatively TRBD2 (7 bases). The CDR3 sequence is 14 residues long. V lost 6 bases to trimming and J lost 9 bases, with 21 bases between them. The germline V gene encodes CDR1 GTSNPN and CDR2 SVGIG (reference sequence).

The CDR3 bases are TGTGCCAGCAGCCCAAGCAGGAAAAATGAGCAGTTCTTC. This sequence encodes CASSPSRKNEQFF. The V and J genes are TRBV7-3 and TRBJ2-1, with unresolved D. The germline CDR1 and CDR2 sequences are SGHTA and FQGTGA. Trimming pared 5 bases from V and 7 bases from J, leaving 12 bases between. This CDR3 has 13 residues.

This clone appeared once. Compared with germline, one end of the junction differs, possibly owing to a read error. This sequence joins TRBV11-2 and TRBJ2-1; D is unresolved. The germline V gene has CDR1 SGHAT and CDR2 FQNNGV. This CDR3 comprises 13 residues. CDR3 sequence: CASSSTTYNEQFF. DNA of the CDR3: TGTGCCAGCAGCTCCACTACCTATAATGAGCAGTTCTTC.

CDR3 sequence: CASSQGLAETQYF. The CDR3 nucleotides read TGCGCCAGCAGCCAAGGACTAGCTGAGACCCAGTACTTC. The chain links TRBV4-1 to TRBJ2-5, with 7 bases that match TRBD2. Germline CDR1 MGHRA, CDR2 YSYEKL. J was trimmed by 5 bases and V by 1 base; bases with no gene match: 1. This CDR3 is built from 13 residues.

This clone was counted only a few times. The chain employs TRBV5-1 and TRBJ1-1; 7 bases agree with TRBD1. Trimming cost V 4 bases and J 0 bases; bases outside gene matches: 6. The CDR3 loop spans 15 amino acids. Germline CDR1 reads SGHRS; CDR2 reads YFSETQ. In nucleotides, the CDR3 is TGCGCCAGCAGCCCGGGACAGATCATGAACACTGAAGCTTTCTTT. Translation: CASSPGQIMNTEAFF.

The chain is built from TRBV11-3 and TRBJ2-2, with 10 bases identical to TRBD1. Germline CDR1 reads SGHNT; CDR2 reads YENEEA. Losses at the gene ends were 4 bases for V and 5 bases for J; bases not matched to a gene: 4. The CDR3 is made up of 15 amino acids. CDR3: CASSSRQGATGELFF. The CDR3 nucleotides are TGTGCCAGCAGCTCCCGACAGGGGGCTACCGGGGAGCTGTTTTTT.

This clone was picked up a small number of times. This chain uses TRBV6-1 with TRBJ1-2; tentatively, D is TRBD1 (6 bases). The CDR3 is 15 residues long. Per germline, CDR1 MNHNS and CDR2 SASEGT. V was trimmed by 7 bases and J by 2 bases, leaving 17 bases between them. The CDR3 DNA follows: TGTGCCAGCATTAGAAACCGGGACACAAACTATGGCTACACCTTC. Translated, it gives CASIRNRDTNYGYTF.

The J gene is TRBJ2-5, the V gene TRBV19, with 8 positions matching TRBD1. This CDR3 contains 13 residues. Germline assignment: CDR1 LNHDA and CDR2 SQIVND (reference sequence). V gave up 6 bases and J gave up 5 bases; unmatched junction bases: 5. The CDR3 loop is CASRDRASETQYF. The CDR3 nucleotides read TGTGCCAGTAGGGACAGGGCTTCGGAGACCCAGTACTTC.